One and the same sample provided the 10 T cell receptor beta chains below, sequenced in a study of vaccination effects on CD4 cells after COVID-19. Antigen-specific CD4+ T cells were expanded (with viral peptide pools) by the ViraFEST assay ahead of sequencing. Subsequent to about 10 days of culture, CD4+ T cells were isolated. Clones were sequenced by immunoSEQ multiplex PCR, and TCRdb holds only the in-frame ones, with some missing. The repertoire holds tens of thousands of clones, approximately 74% seen once, with roughly 1.7% in the top ten. Their recognized antigens are unknown. The sequenced sample was CD4+ T cells from PBMCs cultured with HCoV-229E spike peptides, obtained before COVID-19 vaccination. These TCRs come from a human donor who received a COVID-19 vaccine.

This chain joins TRBV19 and TRBJ1-3, with a tentative D call TRBD1 (6 bases). The CDR3 spans 15 residues. V was pared by 5 bases and J by 1 base, with 12 bases between. The germline gives CDR1 LNHDA, CDR2 SQIVND (reference sequence). CDR3 protein: CASSRNRDSGNTIYF. CDR3 nucleotide sequence: TGTGCCAGTAGTCGCAACAGGGATTCTGGAAACACCATATATTTT.

V usage is TRBV3-1 (or the pseudogene TRBV3-2) and J usage is TRBJ1-2; D perhaps matches TRBD1 (5 bases). The CDR3 is made up of 16 amino acids. Germline V gene sequence: CDR1 LGHDT, CDR2 YNNKEL (reference sequence). Trimming took off 0 bases at V and 4 bases at J, with 15 bases between the two ends. DNA for the CDR3: TGTGCCAGCAGCCAAGATAGGTGGGGCGGCTTCTATGGCTACACCTTC. Its translation: CASSQDRWGGFYGYTF.

This clone appeared once. This chain links TRBV15 with TRBJ2-4; no reliable D call. The CDR3 loop spans 12 amino acids. V lost 0 bases and J lost 6, with 3 bases in between. Germline V gene sequence: CDR1 LNHNV, CDR2 YYDKDF (reference sequence). The CDR3 nucleotides read TGTGCCACCAGCAGAGAAGGAAACATTCAGTACTTC. Its translation: CATSREGNIQYF.

The chain carries TRBV19 and TRBJ2-5; TRBD2 aligns across 7 bases. CDR1 and CDR2 (germline): LNHDA, SQIVND (reference sequence). J lost 2 bases, V lost 5 bases, and 11 bases had no gene match. The CDR3 covers 16 residues. DNA of the CDR3: TGTGCCAGTAGTCCACTCCTAGCGGTGCTTCAAGAGACCCAGTACTTC. Its protein product is CASSPLLAVLQETQYF.

The chain links TRBV7-2 to TRBJ1-1; D might be TRBD1 (6 bases). V lost 2 bases and J 0 bases, leaving 10 bases between the germline ends. The CDR3 is 15 amino acids. Germline values: CDR1 SGHTA, CDR2 FQGNSA. CDR3 DNA sequence: TGTGCCAGCAGCTTACTTGGGACAATGAACACTGAAGCTTTCTTT. As protein: CASSLLGTMNTEAFF.

The rearrangement links TRBV28 to TRBJ1-6, with 9 bases lining up with TRBD1. The V gene end was trimmed by 3 bases and the J gene end by 7 bases; junction bases not matched to a gene: 4. Germline loops: CDR1 MDHEN, CDR2 SYDVKM. This CDR3 has 15 amino acids. CDR3 loop: CASSFRDRGNSPLHF. CDR3 DNA sequence: TGTGCCAGCAGTTTCCGCGACAGGGGGAATTCACCCCTCCACTTT.

This chain joins TRBV19 and TRBJ1-2, with 7 bases matching TRBD1. V was clipped by 6 bases and J by 2 bases; unmatched bases: 9. CDR1 is LNHDA, CDR2 SQIVND, per germline (reference sequence). This CDR3 is 15 amino acids long. The CDR3 loop reads CASSRPQGENYGYTF. In DNA, the CDR3 is TGTGCCAGTAGCCGACCGCAGGGGGAAAACTATGGCTACACCTTC.

The gene calls are TRBV27 and TRBJ2-3; no definite D call. The germline gives CDR1 MNHEY, CDR2 SMNVEV (reference sequence). This CDR3 spans 13 amino acids. Trimming took 6 bases from V and 2 from J, leaving 9 bases between them. The CDR3 sequence: CASSQINTDTQYF. The CDR3 DNA reads TGTGCCAGCAGCCAAATCAACACAGATACGCAGTATTTT.

This chain links TRBV14 with TRBJ2-5, with TRBD1 matching 8 bases. V lost 8 bases, J lost 5 bases, and 13 bases stayed unmatched. This CDR3 comprises 15 residues. Germline CDR1 SGHDN, CDR2 FVKESK. CDR3 DNA sequence: TGTGCCAGCGGAATTCGACAGGGGAATGGGGAGACCCAGTACTTC. It is translated as CASGIRQGNGETQYF. Complete variable domain (other parts from reference TRBV14 and TRBJ2-5): EAGVTQFPSHSVIEKGQTVTLRCDPISGHDNLYWYRRVMGKEIKFLLHFVKESKQDESGMPNNRFLAERTGGTYSTLKVQPAELEDSGVYFCASGIRQGNGETQYFGPGTRLLVL.

The chain recombines TRBV12-5 with TRBJ1-5; no firm D call. CDR1 is LGHNT, CDR2 FRNRAP, per germline. V lost 6 bases to trimming and J lost 0 bases, with 12 bases between them. The CDR3 has 15 residues. CDR3 nucleotide sequence: TGTGCTAGTGGCAAGGACGTCTATAGCAATCAGCCCCAGCATTTT. This sequence encodes CASGKDVYSNQPQHF.